This TCR beta chain was retrieved from a study of blood T cell repertoires in COVID-19. Assay used: immunoSEQ multiplex PCR; TCRdb lists only in-frame clones, some missing. The table has under 45,000 clones, about nine tenths seen once. Germline V gene sequence: CDR1 MNHEY, CDR2 SVGEGT. The V segment lost 5 bases and the J segment 3 bases; nucleotides outside the gene matches: 9. The CDR3 is 16 residues long. The genes are TRBV6-2 or TRBV6-3 and TRBJ2-7, with TRBD2 matching 11 bases. The receptor's source is an elderly man with active COVID-19. Sequenced: peripheral blood. CDR3 nucleotides: TGTGCCAGCAGTACCTCTAGCGGGAGGCCCCTCTACGAGCAGTACTTC. Its protein product is CASSTSSGRPLYEQYF.